Listed here are 28 T cell receptor beta chains from one sample, sequenced in a study of blood T cell repertoires in COVID-19. Sequencing used immunoSEQ multiplex PCR; TCRdb keeps in-frame clones, though not all of them. The sample lists 200,000 to 300,000 clones; 70% to 90% were seen once. Input material: peripheral blood. The receptor source for this set is a man between 18 and 29 years old with active or convalescent COVID-19.

V is TRBV3-1 (or the pseudogene TRBV3-2) and J is TRBJ1-2, with 7 bases that match TRBD1. The CDR3 consists of 15 residues. The junction had 8 bases not matched to a gene; V was cut back by 4 bases and J by 3 bases. Germline V gene lookup returns CDR1 LGHDT and CDR2 YNNKEL (reference sequence). CDR3 residues: CASSRTTGFYYGYTF. The CDR3 nucleotides are TGTGCCAGCAGCCGGACGACAGGGTTTTACTATGGCTACACCTTC.

The V and J genes are TRBV7-8 and TRBJ2-3, with 13 bases identical to TRBD2. The CDR3 covers 17 residues. Germline CDR1 SGHVS, CDR2 FQNEAQ. J lost 1 base, V lost 2 bases, and 3 bases had no gene match. CDR3 amino acids: CASSLRGTSGGTDTQYF. The DNA of the CDR3 is TGTGCCAGCAGCTTAAGGGGGACTAGCGGGGGCACAGATACGCAGTATTTT.

The gene calls are TRBV6-5 and TRBJ1-1; 7 bases line up with TRBD1. V lost 4 bases and J lost 0; bases outside the gene matches: 5. Germline values: CDR1 MNHEY, CDR2 SVGAGI. There are 15 residues in the CDR3. This chain's CDR3 is CASSWGQQMNTEAFF. CDR3 nucleotide sequence: TGTGCCAGCAGTTGGGGACAGCAGATGAACACTGAAGCTTTCTTT.

The chain has TRBV5-1 and TRBJ2-3, with 10 bases aligning to TRBD1. The CDR3 is 14 amino acids. Trimming removed 4 bases from V and 4 bases from J; junction bases left unmatched: 3. Germline assignment: CDR1 SGHRS and CDR2 YFSETQ. In DNA form, the CDR3 reads TGCGCCAGCAGCCCCGGACAGGGGGCAGATACGCAGTATTTT. This encodes CASSPGQGADTQYF.

This clone occurred once. The rearrangement uses TRBV9 and TRBJ1-3, with D hard to call. The germline V and J ends were trimmed by 4 bases and 0 bases, with 11 bases remaining between them. Germline V gives CDR1 SGDLS, CDR2 YYNGEE. This CDR3 region has 15 residues. CDR3 sequence: CASSFTATSGNTIYF. The CDR3 DNA reads TGTGCCAGCAGCTTCACTGCCACCTCTGGAAACACCATATATTTT.

This chain uses TRBV3-1 (or the pseudogene TRBV3-2) with TRBJ1-1; 10 nucleotides agree with TRBD1. The CDR3 has 15 amino acids. V lost 7 bases, J lost 6 bases, and 11 bases stayed unmatched. In germline, CDR1 is LGHDT, CDR2 YNNKEL (reference sequence). CDR3 sequence (DNA): TGTGCCAGCACCCCCTCGGACAGGGGGTGTGCTGAAGCTTTCTTT. It specifies CASTPSDRGCAEAFF.

The V and J genes are TRBV15 and TRBJ2-2; 8 positions agree with TRBD2. J lost 3 bases, V lost 3 bases, and 0 bases had no gene match. Germline-derived CDR1 and CDR2 are LNHNV and YYDKDF (reference sequence). This CDR3 is 14 amino acids long. The CDR3 region is CATSRGLDTGELFF. In DNA form, the CDR3 reads TGTGCCACCAGCAGGGGACTAGACACCGGGGAGCTGTTTTTT.

This clone was counted between two and nine times. The chain is built from TRBV19 and TRBJ1-5; D gene unclear. V was pared by 2 bases and J by 7 bases, with 12 bases between. The CDR3 loop spans 14 amino acids. CDR1 and CDR2 from the germline V gene are LNHDA and SQIVND (reference sequence). CDR3 nucleotides: TGTGCCAGTAGTATAATTGGAGTTCAACAGCCCCAGCATTTT. It yields the protein CASSIIGVQQPQHF.

The J gene is TRBJ2-3, the V gene TRBV30; 8 bases map to TRBD1. V was clipped by 2 bases and J by 1 base; unmatched bases: 2. The CDR3 loop spans 14 amino acids. Per germline, CDR1 GTSNPN and CDR2 SVGIG (reference sequence). DNA for the CDR3: TGTGCCTGGAGTAGGGGACAGGGCACAGATACGCAGTATTTT. This gives the protein CAWSRGQGTDTQYF.

This rearrangement joins TRBV5-6 to TRBJ1-2; 10 bases align to TRBD1. The J segment lost 5 bases and the V segment lost 3 bases, leaving 10 bases of the junction unmatched. Germline lookup yields CDR1 SGHDT and CDR2 YYEEEE. The CDR3 sequence is 16 residues long. CDR3: CASSSDRGLVLYGYTF. The CDR3 DNA is TGTGCCAGCAGCTCCGACAGGGGGCTCGTTTTGTATGGCTACACCTTC.

The rearrangement uses TRBV18 and TRBJ1-2; 7 positions agree with TRBD1. J was trimmed by 3 bases and V by 3 bases; bases with no gene match: 7. This CDR3 contains 15 residues. Germline values: CDR1 KGHSH, CDR2 LQKENI. CDR3 sequence (DNA): TGTGCCAGCTCACCTACGACAGGGTTGGACTATGGCTACACCTTC. Protein sequence: CASSPTTGLDYGYTF.

The chain employs TRBV2 and TRBJ2-7; 8 nucleotides agree with TRBD2. The trim removed 6 bases at V and 7 bases at J, leaving 17 bases unmatched. In germline, CDR1 is SNHLY, CDR2 FYNNEI. This CDR3 is 16 amino acids long. CDR3 sequence: CASSPGTAGVLIEQYF. In DNA, the CDR3 is TGTGCCAGCAGCCCTGGAACAGCGGGAGTGTTAATAGAGCAGTACTTC.

The V gene is TRBV14, the J gene TRBJ2-5; 8 bases are a match to TRBD1. The germline CDR1 and CDR2 sequences are SGHDN and FVKESK. V shed 0 bases and J 2 bases; nucleotides not matched to a gene: 5. CDR3 size: 16 residues. The CDR3 loop reads CASSQDGWTGQETQYF. In nucleotides, the CDR3 is TGTGCCAGCAGCCAAGACGGATGGACAGGGCAAGAGACCCAGTACTTC.

The genes are TRBV10-3 and TRBJ2-5; 10 nucleotides agree with TRBD2. The CDR3 extends over 14 amino acids. Germline loops: CDR1 ENHRY, CDR2 SYGVKD. The V gene end was trimmed by 0 bases and the J gene end by 5 bases; junction bases not matched to a gene: 0. CDR3 sequence (DNA): TGTGCCATCAGTGAGTCACTAGCGGGGGAGACCCAGTACTTC. This encodes CAISESLAGETQYF.

This chain connects TRBV29-1 to TRBJ1-1; 8 bases are a match to TRBD1. The CDR3 is 13 residues long. CDR1 and CDR2 from the germline V gene are SQVTM and ANQGSEA. Trimming cost V 7 bases and J 0 bases; bases outside gene matches: 4. The chain's CDR3 is CSAGQGLNTEAFF. In nucleotides, the CDR3 is TGCAGCGCTGGACAGGGTTTGAACACTGAAGCTTTCTTT.

V is TRBV4-3 and J is TRBJ2-3; D perhaps matches TRBD1 (5 bases). The CDR3 length is 15 residues. Germline values: CDR1 LGHNA, CDR2 YSLEER. Trimming stripped 0 bases from V and 6 bases from J, with 13 bases between. The CDR3 protein is CASSQDKGPGDTQYF. The CDR3 bases are TGCGCCAGCAGCCAAGATAAGGGGCCTGGGGATACGCAGTATTTT.

V usage is TRBV9 and J usage is TRBJ1-3, with 11 bases aligning to TRBD1. Trimming at V came to 3 bases and at J to 6 bases, leaving 8 bases not matched to a gene. The CDR3 extends over 16 amino acids. CDR1 and CDR2 from the germline V gene are SGDLS and YYNGEE. CDR3 protein: CASSATGTGGKNTIYF. CDR3 nucleotides: TGTGCCAGCAGCGCAACCGGGACAGGGGGTAAAAACACCATATATTTT. Based on the CDR3 plus reference TRBV9 and TRBJ1-3, the full variable domain is DSGVTQTPKHLITATGQRVTLRCSPRSGDLSVYWYQQSLDQGLQFLIQYYNGEERAKGNILERFSAQQFPDLHSELNLSSLELGDSALYFCASSATGTGGKNTIYFGEGSWLTVV.

This chain links TRBV30 with TRBJ2-7; maybe TRBD1 (5 bases). This CDR3 comprises 16 residues. The germline gives CDR1 GTSNPN, CDR2 SVGIG (reference sequence). V gave up 0 bases and J gave up 6 bases, with 21 bases separating them. CDR3 sequence reads: CAWSVRWVGASREQYF. The CDR3 DNA follows: TGTGCCTGGAGTGTAAGATGGGTTGGGGCCTCTCGCGAGCAGTACTTC.

This sequence joins TRBV5-6 and TRBJ1-5, with D possibly matching TRBD1 (5 bases). The V end lost 4 bases, the J end lost 7 bases, and 12 bases lay between the germline ends. The CDR3 sequence is 13 residues long. Per germline, CDR1 SGHDT and CDR2 YYEEEE. CDR3 in DNA: TGTGCCAGCAGCCCCTCGGGGGGACAGCCCCAGCATTTT. Translation: CASSPSGGQPQHF.

The chain carries TRBV19 and TRBJ1-1; D gene unclear. Germline lookup yields CDR1 LNHDA and CDR2 SQIVND (reference sequence). Deletions cut 3 bases from V and 1 base from J, with 9 bases between. CDR3 length equals 14 residues. The CDR3 reads CASSMGRKNTEAFF. CDR3 nucleotides: TGTGCCAGTAGTATGGGCCGGAAGAACACTGAAGCTTTCTTT. The full variable domain, completed using reference TRBV19 and TRBJ1-1, is DGGITQSPKYLFRKEGQNVTLSCEQNLNHDAMYWYRQDPGQGLRLIYYSQIVNDFQKGDIAEGYSVSREKKESFPLTVTSAQKNPTAFYLCASSMGRKNTEAFFGQGTRLTVV.

The chain employs TRBV9 and TRBJ2-2; 7 nucleotides line up with TRBD1. Per the germline V gene, CDR1 is SGDLS and CDR2 is YYNGEE. The CDR3 runs 15 residues. The J segment lost 2 bases and the V segment lost 4 bases, leaving 5 bases of the junction unmatched. CDR3 nucleotide sequence: TGTGCCAGCAGCACCGGGACAGTTAACACCGGGGAGCTGTTTTTT. Translated: CASSTGTVNTGELFF.

The chain employs TRBV28 and TRBJ1-4, with a possible D match to TRBD1 (6 bases). This CDR3 comprises 15 residues. Germline lookup yields CDR1 MDHEN and CDR2 SYDVKM. V was pared by 6 bases and J by 4 bases, with 15 bases between. Here the CDR3 reads CASSTTGNYNEKLFF. The CDR3 DNA reads TGTGCCAGCAGCACTACAGGGAATTATAATGAAAAACTGTTTTTT. The variable domain in full, with the rest retrieved from reference TRBV28 and TRBJ1-4, is DVKVTQSSRYLVKRTGEKVFLECVQDMDHENMFWYRQDPGLGLRLIYFSYDVKMKEKGDIPEGYSVSREKKERFSLILESASTNQTSMYLCASSTTGNYNEKLFFGSGTQLSVL.

The CDR3 coding sequence is TGCGCCAGCAGCCAAGATGGGGAGGGATCTCCTAGCACAGATACGCAGTATTTT. Translation: CASSQDGEGSPSTDTQYF. This chain links TRBV4-3 with TRBJ2-3; 7 bases fit TRBD2. Germline CDR1 and CDR2: LGHNA and YSLEER. Trimming cost V 0 bases and J 0 bases; bases outside gene matches: 9. This CDR3 contains 18 residues.

This chain uses TRBV7-9 with TRBJ2-5, with D tentatively TRBD2 (6 bases). V dropped 3 bases and J dropped 5 bases, with 16 bases sitting between them. This CDR3 comprises 15 residues. Germline lookup yields CDR1 SEHNR and CDR2 FQNEAQ (reference sequence). DNA of the CDR3: TGTGCCAGCAGCTTGATGGCTAGCGATCGGGAGACCCAGTACTTC. Translation: CASSLMASDRETQYF. The variable domain in full, with the rest retrieved from reference TRBV7-9 and TRBJ2-5, is DTGVSQNPRHKITKRGQNVTFRCDPISEHNRLYWYRQTLGQGPEFLTYFQNEAQLEKSRLLSDRFSAERPKGSFSTLEIQRTEQGDSAMYLCASSLMASDRETQYFGPGTRLLVL.

This rearrangement joins TRBV18 to TRBJ2-7; TRBD1 is a possible D gene (6 bases). The CDR3 totals 14 residues. Germline lookup yields CDR1 KGHSH and CDR2 LQKENI. V gave up 3 bases and J gave up 5 bases, with 14 bases separating them. The DNA of the CDR3 is TGTGCCAGCTCACCCGGGACAAATCCTAACGAGCAGTACTTC. Encoded protein: CASSPGTNPNEQYF.

The rearrangement links TRBV27 to TRBJ2-5, with 10 bases that match TRBD2. Trimming at V came to 6 bases and at J to 2 bases, leaving 9 bases not matched to a gene. The CDR3 spans 16 residues. From germline, CDR1 is MNHEY and CDR2 SMNVEV (reference sequence). CDR3 DNA: TGTGCCAGCAGCAGACTAGCGGGTGGCTTGCAAGAGACCCAGTACTTC. It specifies CASSRLAGGLQETQYF.

The chain recombines TRBV20-1 with TRBJ2-5, with 10 bases fitting TRBD2. Germline CDR1 and CDR2: DFQATT and SNEGSKA (reference sequence). The CDR3 runs to 14 residues. V trimming: 3 bases; J trimming: 4 bases; junction bases outside the gene matches: 5. The CDR3 coding sequence is TGCAGTGCTAGTTCTAGCGGGAGTCTAGAGACCCAGTACTTC. It translates to CSASSSGSLETQYF.

This chain joins TRBV6-5 and TRBJ1-2; the match to TRBD1 covers 8 bases. V was clipped by 3 bases and J by 4 bases; unmatched bases: 10. The CDR3 extends over 16 amino acids. The germline CDR1 and CDR2 sequences are MNHEY and SVGAGI. The CDR3 bases are TGTGCCAGCAGTTATGCCGTGACAGGGGTTCCCTATGGCTACACCTTC. Its translation is CASSYAVTGVPYGYTF.